The next 12 T cell receptor beta chains were all read from a single sample in a study of response to subunit inactivated influenza vaccine. TCRdb used MiXCR to reprocess the RT-PCR reads, holding one entry per CDR3 protein. The sample has under 200,000 distinct CDR3 sequences, about 12% seen once. These data also formed part of another study, on T cells expressing NK-cell markers. That study adds: Making the TCR beta cDNA relied on 5'RACE template switching with UMIs.

The specimen was CD8+ T cells sorted from PBMCs, collected less than 13 days after vaccination. These receptor sequences come from a man aged 50-59 years who received an inactivated influenza vaccine.

The chain couples TRBV5-1 to TRBJ2-5; D uncertain. The CDR3 totals 14 residues. Germline-derived CDR1 and CDR2 are SGHRS and YFSETQ. The ends were cut back, 2 bases at V and 1 base at J, with 9 bases in the middle. In DNA, the CDR3 is TGCGCCAGCAGCTTCTATGCAGGCCAAGAGACCCAGTACTTC. Translating it yields CASSFYAGQETQYF.

Only a few counts were recorded for this clonotype. The J gene is TRBJ1-2, the V gene TRBV29-1; D not certain. The CDR3 is 11 amino acids. Trimming shortened V by 5 bases and J by 3 bases, and 7 bases separated the two germline ends. Germline loops: CDR1 SQVTM, CDR2 ANQGSEA. The CDR3 region is CSVPQDYGYTF. The DNA of the CDR3 is TGCAGCGTTCCCCAGGACTATGGCTACACCTTC.

The chain has TRBV20-1 and TRBJ2-1; 7 positions match TRBD2. With V trimmed by 0 bases and J by 8 bases, 13 bases remained unmatched. Germline lookup yields CDR1 DFQATT and CDR2 SNEGSKA (reference sequence). This CDR3 comprises 16 residues. The CDR3 DNA sequence: TGCAGTGCTAGAGATCTCCGGGGGGAGGGTGGGTATGAGCAGTTCTTC. It codes for CSARDLRGEGGYEQFF.

This clonotype was picked up many times. This chain joins TRBV4-2 and TRBJ2-7; no definite D call. Germline lookup yields CDR1 LGHNA and CDR2 YNFKEQ. The CDR3 spans 16 residues. The V gene lost 1 base and the J gene lost 12 bases, with 25 bases spanning the gap. The CDR3 spells CASSQGYGVSENLRYF. CDR3 in DNA: TGTGCCAGCAGCCAAGGGTATGGGGTATCCGAGAACCTCCGGTACTTC.

The V call is TRBV7-2, the J call TRBJ1-6; TRBD1 agrees at 7 bases. Germline V gene data show CDR1 as SGHTA and CDR2 as FQGNSA. J lost 4 bases, V lost 1 base, and 4 bases had no gene match. This CDR3 is built from 16 residues. The CDR3 protein is CASSLVDRVYNSPLHF. The CDR3 DNA reads as TGTGCCAGCAGCTTAGTTGACAGGGTTTATAATTCACCCCTCCACTTT.

This clonotype has at least ten counts. This sequence joins TRBV10-3 and TRBJ2-1; tentatively, D is TRBD2 (6 bases). This CDR3 spans 14 amino acids. Germline CDR1 ENHRY, CDR2 SYGVKD. Trimming removed 5 bases from V and 6 bases from J, with 14 bases in between. The CDR3 protein is CAISRPGESNEQFF. The CDR3, as DNA: TGTGCCATCAGTAGGCCGGGAGAGTCCAATGAGCAGTTCTTC.

This clonotype was observed a few times. The chain carries TRBV6-4 and TRBJ2-1; 10 bases line up with TRBD2. The germline gives CDR1 MRHNA, CDR2 SNTAGT. The V gene end was trimmed by 6 bases and the J gene end by 1 base; junction bases not matched to a gene: 9. This CDR3 spans 17 amino acids. CDR3 coding DNA: TGTGCCAGCAGCGGCAGGAGCGGGAGGGAATCCTACAATGAGCAGTTCTTC. Its translation is CASSGRSGRESYNEQFF.

This clonotype was seen many times. J is TRBJ2-5 and V is TRBV30, with a weak D call TRBD2 (6 bases). V lost 5 bases and J 2 bases, leaving 12 bases between the germline ends. The CDR3 extends over 13 amino acids. Germline values: CDR1 GTSNPN, CDR2 SVGIG (reference sequence). The CDR3 DNA reads as TGTGCCTGGGCCACTAGCTTTCAAGAGACCCAGTACTTC. Residues: CAWATSFQETQYF.

The gene calls are TRBV7-9 and TRBJ2-2; D ambiguous. The germline V gene has CDR1 SEHNR and CDR2 FQNEAQ (reference sequence). The CDR3 consists of 16 residues. V was pared by 0 bases and J by 0 bases, with 8 bases between. CDR3: CASSLAWGTNTGELFF. In DNA, the CDR3 is TGTGCCAGCAGCTTAGCTTGGGGAACGAACACCGGGGAGCTGTTTTTT.

The chain has TRBV5-4 and TRBJ2-3; 8 nucleotides agree with TRBD1. Germline V gives CDR1 SGHNT, CDR2 YYREEE (reference sequence). With 6 bases clipped from V and 6 bases from J, the junction kept 21 bases outside the gene matches. This CDR3 region has 18 residues. CDR3 sequence (DNA): TGTGCCAGCAAAACGACAGGGGACGCCGTTAGGTTGTCGGATACGCAGTATTTT. Amino acids: CASKTTGDAVRLSDTQYF.

This chain connects TRBV19 to TRBJ1-1, with a possible D match to TRBD1 (5 bases). V lost 4 bases and J 1 base, leaving 7 bases between the germline ends. CDR3 length equals 13 residues. Per the germline V gene, CDR1 is LNHDA and CDR2 is SQIVND (reference sequence). In DNA form, the CDR3 reads TGTGCCAGTAGTAAAACAGGGAACACTGAAGCTTTCTTT. As protein: CASSKTGNTEAFF.

The J gene is TRBJ2-1, the V gene TRBV29-1, with 9 bases lining up with TRBD2. V lost 6 bases and J lost 9; bases outside the gene matches: 9. This CDR3 has 13 residues. Germline V gene data show CDR1 as SQVTM and CDR2 as ANQGSEA. CDR3 DNA: TGCAGCGTCCCTGCGGGAGGGCCGAGTGAGCAGTTCTTC. Residues: CSVPAGGPSEQFF.